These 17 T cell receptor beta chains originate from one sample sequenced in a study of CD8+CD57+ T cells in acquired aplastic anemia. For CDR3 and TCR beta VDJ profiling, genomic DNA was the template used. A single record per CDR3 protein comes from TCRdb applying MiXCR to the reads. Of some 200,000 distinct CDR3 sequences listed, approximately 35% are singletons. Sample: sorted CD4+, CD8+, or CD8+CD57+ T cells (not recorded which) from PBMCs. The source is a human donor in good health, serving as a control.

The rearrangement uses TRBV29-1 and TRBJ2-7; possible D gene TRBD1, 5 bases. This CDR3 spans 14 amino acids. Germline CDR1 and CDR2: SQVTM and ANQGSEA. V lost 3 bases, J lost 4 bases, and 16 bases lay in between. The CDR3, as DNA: TGCAGCGTTGATAGCAGGGAAGCTTCTTACGAGCAGTACTTC. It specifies CSVDSREASYEQYF.

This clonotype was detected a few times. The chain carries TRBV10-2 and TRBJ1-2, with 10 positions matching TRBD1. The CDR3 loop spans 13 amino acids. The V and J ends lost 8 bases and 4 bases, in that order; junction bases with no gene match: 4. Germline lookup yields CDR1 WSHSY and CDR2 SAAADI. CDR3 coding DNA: TGCGCCAGCCTGACAGGGGGCGGCTATGGCTACACCTTC. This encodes CASLTGGGYGYTF.

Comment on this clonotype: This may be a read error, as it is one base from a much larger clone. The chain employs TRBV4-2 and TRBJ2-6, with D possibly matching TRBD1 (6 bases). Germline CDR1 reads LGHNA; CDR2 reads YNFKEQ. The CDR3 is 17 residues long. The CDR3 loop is CASSQGTASSGASVLTF. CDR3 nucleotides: TGTGCCAGCAGCCAAGGGACAGCAAGCTCTGGGGCCAGCGTCCTGACTTTC.

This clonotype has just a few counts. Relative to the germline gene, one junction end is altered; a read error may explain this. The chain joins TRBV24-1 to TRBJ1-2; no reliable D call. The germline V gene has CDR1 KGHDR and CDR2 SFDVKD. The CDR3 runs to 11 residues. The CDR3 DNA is TGTGCTACCTCTGCAGGACCGGCCTGCGCCTTC. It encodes CATSAGPACAF.

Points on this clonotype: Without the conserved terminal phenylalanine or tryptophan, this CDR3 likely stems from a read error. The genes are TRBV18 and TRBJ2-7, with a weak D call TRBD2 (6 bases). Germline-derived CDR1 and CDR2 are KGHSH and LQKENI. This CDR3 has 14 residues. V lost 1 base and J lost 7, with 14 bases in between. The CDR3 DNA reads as TGTGCCAGCTCACCACTAGCGGCCTCCGGGGAGCAGTACCTC. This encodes CASSPLAASGEQYL.

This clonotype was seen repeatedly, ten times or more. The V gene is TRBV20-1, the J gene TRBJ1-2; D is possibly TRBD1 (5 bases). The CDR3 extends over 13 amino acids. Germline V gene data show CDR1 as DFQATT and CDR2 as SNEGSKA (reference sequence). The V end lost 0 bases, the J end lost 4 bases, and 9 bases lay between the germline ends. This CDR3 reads CSAREEGFYGYTF. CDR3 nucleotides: TGCAGTGCTAGAGAAGAGGGGTTCTATGGCTACACCTTC.

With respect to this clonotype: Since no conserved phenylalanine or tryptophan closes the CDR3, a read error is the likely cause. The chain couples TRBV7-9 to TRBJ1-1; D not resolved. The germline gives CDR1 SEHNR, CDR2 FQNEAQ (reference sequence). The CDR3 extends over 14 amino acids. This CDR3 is CAGSARRSNTEAFS. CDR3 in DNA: TGTGCCGGCAGTGCCCGCAGGTCGAACACTGAAGCTTTCTCT.

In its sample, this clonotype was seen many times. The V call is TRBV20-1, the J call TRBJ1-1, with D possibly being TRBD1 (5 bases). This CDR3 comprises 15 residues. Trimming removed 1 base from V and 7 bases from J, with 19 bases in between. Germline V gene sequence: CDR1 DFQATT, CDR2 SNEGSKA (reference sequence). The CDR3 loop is CSARGERGLSVEAFF. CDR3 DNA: TGCAGTGCTAGAGGGGAAAGGGGACTTTCGGTTGAAGCTTTCTTT.

The CDR3 spells CASSRQGLTEAFF. CDR3 nucleotides: TGTGCCAGCAGCCGACAGGGCCTCACTGAAGCTTTCTTT. This chain connects TRBV12-3 or TRBV12-4 to TRBJ1-1; 7 bases align to TRBD1. V trimming: 6 bases; J trimming: 4 bases; junction bases outside the gene matches: 5. This CDR3 has 13 residues.

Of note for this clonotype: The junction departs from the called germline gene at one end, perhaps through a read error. CDR3 loop: CASSGFRAVYGCTF. CDR3 nucleotide sequence: TGTGCCAGCAGTGGGTTCAGGGCCGTCTATGGCTGCACCTTC. The chain recombines TRBV2 with TRBJ1-2; tentative D call: TRBD1 (5 bases). The germline CDR1 and CDR2 sequences are SNHLY and FYNNEI. The CDR3 has 14 residues.

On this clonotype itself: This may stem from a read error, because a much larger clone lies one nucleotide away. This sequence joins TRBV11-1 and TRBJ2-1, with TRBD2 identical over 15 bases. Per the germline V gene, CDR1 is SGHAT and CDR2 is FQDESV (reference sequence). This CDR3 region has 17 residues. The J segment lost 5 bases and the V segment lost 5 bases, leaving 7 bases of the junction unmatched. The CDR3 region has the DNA TGTGCCAGCAGCCCGGGACTAGCGGGAGGACCACACAATGAGCAGTTCTTC. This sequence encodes CASSPGLAGGPHNEQFF.

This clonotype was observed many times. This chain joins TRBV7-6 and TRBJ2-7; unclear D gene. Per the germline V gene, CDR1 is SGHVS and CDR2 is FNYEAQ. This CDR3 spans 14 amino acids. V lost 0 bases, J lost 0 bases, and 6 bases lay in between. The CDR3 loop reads CASSLAGYSYEQYF. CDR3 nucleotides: TGTGCCAGCAGCTTAGCCGGGTACTCCTACGAGCAGTACTTC.

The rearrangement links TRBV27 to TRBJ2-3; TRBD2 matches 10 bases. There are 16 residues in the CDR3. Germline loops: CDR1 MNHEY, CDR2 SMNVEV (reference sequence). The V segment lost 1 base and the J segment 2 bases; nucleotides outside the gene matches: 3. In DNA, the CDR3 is TGTGCCAGCAGTTTATACAGCGGGAGGGACACAGATACGCAGTATTTT. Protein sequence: CASSLYSGRDTDTQYF.

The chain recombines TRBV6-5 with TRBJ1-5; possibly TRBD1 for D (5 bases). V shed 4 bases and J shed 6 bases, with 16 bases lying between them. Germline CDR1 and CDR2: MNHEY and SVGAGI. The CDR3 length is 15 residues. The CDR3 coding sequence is TGTGCCAGCAGTTCCCTCCGGGGTGGGGGTCAGCCCCAGCATTTT. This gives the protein CASSSLRGGGQPQHF.

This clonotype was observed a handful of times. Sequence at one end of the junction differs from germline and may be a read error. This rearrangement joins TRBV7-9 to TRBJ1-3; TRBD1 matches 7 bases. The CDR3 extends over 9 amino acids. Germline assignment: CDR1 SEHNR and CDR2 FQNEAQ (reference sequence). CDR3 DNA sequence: TGTGCCAGCAGGCCGACAGGGTTTTTT. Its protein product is CASRPTGFF.

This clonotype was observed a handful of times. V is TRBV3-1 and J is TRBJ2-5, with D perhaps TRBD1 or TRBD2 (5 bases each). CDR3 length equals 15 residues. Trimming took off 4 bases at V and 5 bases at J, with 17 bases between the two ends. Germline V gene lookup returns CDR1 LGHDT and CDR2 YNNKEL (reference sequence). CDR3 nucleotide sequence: TGTGCCAGCAGCCGAGGGGAAAGACGGTGGGAGACCCAGTACTTC. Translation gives CASSRGERRWETQYF.

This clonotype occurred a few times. CDR3 coding DNA: TGTGCCAGCAGTGGGGGTTGGGGGGGCCAAGCTTTCTTT. Residues: CASSGGWGGQAFF. The chain uses TRBV6-1 and TRBJ1-1; possible D gene TRBD1, 6 bases. Germline V gene lookup returns CDR1 MNHNS and CDR2 SASEGT. V was cut by 4 bases and J by 9 bases, with 15 bases left in between. CDR3 length equals 13 residues.